This record covers a single T cell receptor beta chain. This CDR3 region has 16 residues. Germline V gene data show CDR1 as SGHVS and CDR2 as FNYEAQ. V lost 0 bases, J lost 0 bases, and 9 bases lay in between. The data stem from a study of cytomegalovirus exposure and HLA in healthy donors. The table came from immunoSEQ multiplex PCR; TCRdb's copy has only in-frame clones and leaves some out. This sample has about 74,000 clones, with 94% found just once. The chain couples TRBV7-6 to TRBJ2-1, with D possibly TRBD1 on 6 matching bases. The specimen was PBMCs. The TCR comes from a young woman in good health and CMV-seropositive. The CDR3 loop is CASSLAVDSSYNEQFF. In DNA form, the CDR3 reads TGTGCCAGCAGCTTAGCGGTGGACAGCTCCTACAATGAGCAGTTCTTC.